The rows below give T cell receptor beta chains drawn from one sample of a study of T cells in localized non-small cell lung cancer. Method: immunoSEQ multiplex PCR; TCRdb's copy keeps in-frame clones and lacks some. Among about 2,300 clones, 29% were seen once, and the ten largest hold 24%. The starting material was normal lung tissue next to the tumor, obtained before any cancer treatment. These receptors originate from a man aged 40 to 69 with stage I lung adenocarcinoma. Each CDR3 is given with its conserved first and last residue. Fields, in order: V gene, clone size, J gene, D gene, CDR3 DNA, CDR3 protein. The D gene is left open where the match is weak. Clone size is shown for a subset of rows, as once, few, many or a class of expanded clone.

TRBV12-2,few,TRBJ1-3,NA,TGTGCCACCCTCGAACGGACGGAGGGTTCTGGAAACACCATATATTTT,CATLERTEGSGNTIYF
TRBV10-2,few,TRBJ1-6,NA,TGCGCCAGCAGTGAAGCGGTAGGAATTTCACCCCTCCACTTT,CASSEAVGISPLHF
TRBV6-8,few,TRBJ2-1,NA,TGTGCCAGCAGTTCCAATACAGGTCGCGTTTACAATGAGCAGTTCTTC,CASSSNTGRVYNEQFF
TRBV11-3,few,TRBJ2-1,TRBD2,TGTGCCAGCAGCGCAAATGCGGGGGGCTCCTACAATGAGCAGTTCTTC,CASSANAGGSYNEQFF
TRBV6-8,medium-sized,TRBJ1-1,NA,TGTGCCAGCAGTTATGCGGGCAAGGACACTGAAGCTTTCTTT,CASSYAGKDTEAFF
TRBV19,NA,TRBJ1-2,NA,TGTGCCAGTAGTATAGGGGGATCTGGACAGAGGGGCTACACCTTC,CASSIGGSGQRGYTF
TRBV6-7,few,TRBJ2-2,NA,TGTGCCAGCAGACACAGTGGCGGGGAGCTGTTTTTT,CASRHSGGELFF
TRBV4-1,few,TRBJ1-1,NA,TGCGCCAGCAGCACTGAGAACACTGAAGCTTTCTTT,CASSTENTEAFF
TRBV9,NA,TRBJ1-2,NA,TGTGCCAGCAGCCCAACCCCCCAGATTCCCTATGGCTACACCTTC,CASSPTPQIPYGYTF
TRBV5-1,NA,TRBJ1-1,TRBD1,TGCGCCAGCAGCTTAGACAGGGAACCGAACACTGAAGCTTTCTTT,CASSLDREPNTEAFF
TRBV19,once,TRBJ1-5,TRBD1,TGTGCCAGTAGGGGGATCCCACAGGGGCTCGGTCAGCCCCAGCATTTT,CASRGIPQGLGQPQHF
TRBV19,NA,TRBJ2-2,NA,TGTGCCAGTAGTTACACCGGGACGGCGAACACCGGGGAGCTGTTTTTT,CASSYTGTANTGELFF
TRBV29-1,NA,TRBJ2-7,TRBD1,TGCAGCGGATCCAGGGGGTACGGATACGAGCAGTACTTC,CSGSRGYGYEQYF
TRBV10-3,few,TRBJ1-1,NA,TGTGCCATCAGTGAGTCGGGGGCTGAAGCTTTCTTT,CAISESGAEAFF
TRBV11-3,NA,TRBJ1-3,NA,TGTGCCAGCAGCTTCGGACACAACTCTGGAAACACCATATATTTT,CASSFGHNSGNTIYF
TRBV30,large,TRBJ2-5,TRBD1,TGTGCCTGGAGTGACACAGGGGTCCGGGAGACCCAGTACTTC,CAWSDTGVRETQYF
TRBV14,NA,TRBJ1-4,NA,TGTGCCAGCAGCCAAGACCAGGGGTATAATGAAAAACTGTTTTTT,CASSQDQGYNEKLFF
TRBV29-1,NA,TRBJ1-2,NA,TGCAGCGTTGAAGCCAAAGGCTACACCTTAAACTTC,CSVEAKGYTLNF
TRBV30,NA,TRBJ2-7,NA,TGTGCCTGGAGACGTCCGGAATACTCCTACGAGCAGTACTTC,CAWRRPEYSYEQYF
TRBV5-1,NA,TRBJ1-1,TRBD1,TGCGCCAGCAGCTTGAGGAGGGGGCAGGTCACTGAAGCTTTCTTT,CASSLRRGQVTEAFF
TRBV19,NA,TRBJ1-6,NA,TGTGCCAGTAGTCTCGGAGGGCCTAATTCACCCCTCCACTTT,CASSLGGPNSPLHF
TRBV29-1,NA,TRBJ1-2,TRBD1,TGCAGCGTTGAAAAGGCAGGGGGCGGTGGCTACACCTTC,CSVEKAGGGGYTF
TRBV6-8,medium-sized,TRBJ1-2,TRBD1,TGTGCCAGCAAAAGGACAGGGGAATTATCGGGCTACACCTTC,CASKRTGELSGYTF
TRBV11-3,NA,TRBJ2-5,TRBD2,TGTGCCAGCAGCCGTTCTAGCGGGGGGGCGAGAGAGACCCAGTACTTC,CASSRSSGGARETQYF
TRBV6-1,few,TRBJ2-5,TRBD1,TGTGCCAGCAGTGAAGACACAGGGGGCATTCGTTATACGGTGGAGACCCAGTACTTC,CASSEDTGGIRYTVETQYF
TRBV18,once,TRBJ2-7,NA,TGTGCCAGCTCGACTAAACAGGACCAAGGTTACGAGCAGTACTTC,CASSTKQDQGYEQYF
TRBV6-8,NA,TRBJ2-5,NA,TGTGCCAGCAGCCTAGAAACGGGGCCACGGCAGACCCAGTACTTC,CASSLETGPRQTQYF
TRBV7-2,NA,TRBJ2-1,NA,TGTGCCAGCAGCCCCCACCCCTACAATGAGCAGTTCTTC,CASSPHPYNEQFF
TRBV2,few,TRBJ2-5,TRBD2,TGTGCCAGCCGTGTCGGGGGGGGCCGATCGGAGACCCAGTACTTC,CASRVGGGRSETQYF
TRBV11-3,NA,TRBJ1-2,NA,TGTGCCAGCAGCTTGGACACCACTAACTATGGCTACACCTTC,CASSLDTTNYGYTF
TRBV6-8,medium-sized,TRBJ1-1,NA,TGTGCCAGCTCGAGCAGGGTGAACACTGAAGCTTTCTTT,CASSSRVNTEAFF
TRBV6-8,few,TRBJ2-7,NA,TGTGCCAGCAGTGACCCCCCTCCGGGGGAGCAGTACTTC,CASSDPPPGEQYF
TRBV5-1,NA,TRBJ2-2,TRBD1,TGCGCCAGCACCCCTAGGACAGGGGACGACACCGGGGAGCTGTTTTTT,CASTPRTGDDTGELFF
TRBV11-3,many,TRBJ2-3,NA,TGTGCCAGCAGCTTCGGGCAGACCACAGATACGCAGTATTTT,CASSFGQTTDTQYF
TRBV29-1,NA,TRBJ2-2,NA,TGCAGCGTTGTCATGGGCACCGGGGAGCTGTTTTTT,CSVVMGTGELFF
TRBV30,NA,TRBJ2-3,NA,TGTGCCTGGACCTCTTCAAGTCCTACGCAGTATTTT,CAWTSSSPTQYF
TRBV23-1,few,TRBJ2-1,TRBD2,TGCGCCAGCAGAGCGGGGGGGCTGGATGAGCAGTTCTTC,CASRAGGLDEQFF
TRBV19,NA,TRBJ1-2,TRBD1,TGTGCCAGTAGTCTAAGAACCGGGACAGGGGTCGGCTACACCTTC,CASSLRTGTGVGYTF
TRBV11-3,medium-sized,TRBJ1-5,NA,TGTGCCAGCAGCCCGATCCGTGGACTAGGGGGGCAGCCCCAGCATTTT,CASSPIRGLGGQPQHF
TRBV11-3,few,TRBJ1-4,NA,TGTGCCAGCAGCTCGGAAGCAACTAATGAAAAACTGTTTTTT,CASSSEATNEKLFF